The 6 T cell receptor beta chains reported below all come from one sample, sequenced in a study of blood T cell repertoires in COVID-19 (dated by TCRdb to 2020 to 2022). Library creation used the immunoSEQ multiplex PCR assay. In its TCRdb copy, this immuneACCESS table keeps in-frame sequences only and misses some clones. Where compared with another copy, unresolved V genes explain less than half of these, and the others have no known cause. This sample has roughly 180,000 clones in its table, and approximately 86% of those were observed once. Of the sample, 18% falls within the top ten clones. Sequencing was carried out using PBMCs or T cells enriched from blood (not recorded which). Receptors were obtained from a man aged 55 to 69 who had recovered from COVID-19.

The chain carries TRBV5-4 and TRBJ2-2; TRBD1 matches 10 bases. The CDR3 runs 16 residues. The junction had 4 bases not matched to a gene; V was cut back by 4 bases and J by 1 base. The germline V gene has CDR1 SGHNT and CDR2 YYREEE (reference sequence). CDR3 region: CASSQGQGQNTGELFF. The CDR3 DNA follows: TGTGCCAGCAGCCAGGGACAGGGGCAGAACACCGGGGAGCTGTTTTTT.

V usage is TRBV6-5 and J usage is TRBJ1-5; 7 nucleotides agree with TRBD1. This CDR3 has 13 residues. V dropped 6 bases and J dropped 7; count of bases not matched to a gene: 6. Germline V CDR1 and CDR2: MNHEY, SVGAGI. CDR3 sequence: CASRRGTEQPQHF. The CDR3 DNA sequence: TGTGCCAGCAGGCGCGGGACAGAACAGCCCCAGCATTTT.

The chain joins TRBV9 to TRBJ1-3; D may be TRBD1 (5 bases). V lost 0 bases to trimming and J lost 1 base, with 8 bases between them. This CDR3 comprises 15 residues. Germline CDR1 reads SGDLS; CDR2 reads YYNGEE. CDR3 in amino acids: CASSVGGGSGNTIYF. The CDR3 region has the DNA TGTGCCAGCAGCGTAGGCGGGGGGTCTGGAAACACCATATATTTT.

The chain uses TRBV27 and TRBJ2-2; maybe TRBD1 (6 bases). Looked up from germline, CDR1 is MNHEY and CDR2 is SMNVEV (reference sequence). V lost 6 bases and J lost 2, with 16 bases in between. The CDR3 spans 16 residues. In DNA form, the CDR3 reads TGTGCCAGCAGCCGAATAGGACAGCTAAACACCGGGGAGCTGTTTTTT. Its protein product is CASSRIGQLNTGELFF.

At least ten counts were recorded for this clone. CDR3 coding DNA: TGTGCCAGCAGTTCAGGGGACATTTATGGAAACACCATATATTTT. Translated, it gives CASSSGDIYGNTIYF. The rearrangement uses TRBV6-5 and TRBJ1-3; tentative D call: TRBD1 (6 bases). The CDR3 length is 15 residues. V lost 4 bases, J lost 3 bases, and 13 bases lay in between. Germline V gives CDR1 MNHEY, CDR2 SVGAGI.

The CDR3 region is CASSPGDIVTPGNTIYF. As DNA, the CDR3 is TGTGCCAGCTCACCAGGCGACATTGTCACTCCTGGAAACACCATATATTTT. The chain carries TRBV18 and TRBJ1-3; no firm D call. The CDR3 is 17 residues long. Germline V lookup: CDR1 KGHSH, CDR2 LQKENI. V lost 2 bases to trimming and J lost 2 bases, with 16 bases between them.